A single sample is the source of the 24 T cell receptor beta chains below, sequenced in a study of human T cells and chemical hapten exposure (dated by TCRdb to the early 2020s). The method was RACE. Sequencer: NextSeq 500. TCRdb reworked the public reads: Q25 trimming with fastp, MiXCR clone assembly, productive beta chains retained. Every entry covers one CDR3 protein and lists the most common genes and DNA from its rows. This sample gives about 46,000 distinct CDR3 sequences in total; over 3.5% of them show up just once. 1.5% to 2% of the sample belongs to the ten largest clones. The meaning of the sample's time point label: healthy volunteer bleed at 2 weeks. Total RNA was extracted from unfractionated whole blood collected in Tempus Blood RNA tubes. Sequencing was done on a sample of whole blood. The source of these receptors is a female donor in good health. Some clones in this sample may be carry-over from other donors' samples.

This clonotype has at least ten counts. The chain has TRBV9 and TRBJ2-7, with unresolved D. This CDR3 has 14 amino acids. With 0 bases removed from V and 2 bases from J, the gap between germline ends came to 9 bases. Germline-derived CDR1 and CDR2 are SGDLS and YYNGEE. DNA for the CDR3: TGTGCCAGCAGCGTAGGGTGGGCTACCTACGAGCAGTACTTC. This translates into CASSVGWATYEQYF.

This chain's CDR3 is CASSLGLAGVTPLHF. In DNA form, the CDR3 reads TGTGCCAGCAGCTTAGGGCTCGCAGGGGTAACTCCCCTCCACTTT. The rearrangement links TRBV7-8 to TRBJ1-6; D possibly corresponds to TRBD1 (6 bases). Germline V gives CDR1 SGHVS, CDR2 FQNEAQ. The CDR3 has 15 residues. The ends were cut back, 1 base at V and 13 bases at J, with 17 bases in the middle.

In its sample, this clonotype was seen many times. The chain recombines TRBV7-2 with TRBJ1-5, with 8 bases matching TRBD1. This CDR3 region has 15 residues. Germline V CDR1 and CDR2: SGHTA, FQGNSA. The junction had 6 bases not matched to a gene; V was cut back by 4 bases and J by 4 bases. This CDR3 reads CASSSDRARNQPQHF. CDR3 bases: TGTGCCAGCAGCTCGGACAGGGCGCGAAATCAGCCCCAGCATTTT.

This clonotype was recorded at least ten times. The gene calls are TRBV27 and TRBJ1-3; possibly TRBD1 for D (5 bases). V dropped 5 bases and J dropped 6 bases, with 14 bases sitting between them. The CDR3 sequence is 14 residues long. Germline V gives CDR1 MNHEY, CDR2 SMNVEV (reference sequence). Here the CDR3 reads CASSPTGTPNTIYF. The CDR3 nucleotides are TGTGCCAGCAGTCCAACCGGGACCCCAAACACCATATATTTT.

This clonotype was observed at least ten times. The CDR3 nucleotides are TGTGCCAGCAGCTTAACCGGAGTCCCGGTACGTGAGCAGTTCTTC. The encoded protein is CASSLTGVPVREQFF. This rearrangement joins TRBV7-2 to TRBJ2-1; no clear D. With 2 bases removed from V and 9 bases from J, the gap between germline ends came to 17 bases. Germline CDR1 SGHTA, CDR2 FQGNSA. This CDR3 comprises 15 residues.

This clonotype was seen repeatedly, ten times or more. The chain has TRBV12-3 or TRBV12-4 and TRBJ2-3; possibly TRBD2 for D (6 bases). The CDR3 sequence is 16 residues long. V was shortened by 2 bases and J by 0 bases, with 12 bases between the two germline ends. CDR3 protein: CASSLPGGPSTDTQYF. CDR3 DNA sequence: TGTGCCAGCAGTTTACCCGGGGGACCTAGCACAGATACGCAGTATTTT.

A few counts support this clonotype. The chain carries TRBV9 and TRBJ1-5; tentative D call: TRBD1 (6 bases). The CDR3 length is 13 residues. Trimming removed 0 bases at V and 5 bases at J, with 6 bases between. The germline gives CDR1 SGDLS, CDR2 YYNGEE. CDR3 nucleotide sequence: TGTGCCAGCAGCGTAGACAGGGATCAGCCCCAGCATTTT. Protein sequence: CASSVDRDQPQHF.

Remarks on this clonotype: Its ends do not fully match the called genes, so a read error is possible. The rearrangement joins TRBV2 to TRBJ1-2, with 8 bases fitting TRBD1. Germline CDR1 SNHLY, CDR2 FYNNEI. CDR3 size: 13 residues. Here the CDR3 DNA reads TGTGCCAGCAGGCCGGGACAGGCGTTTGGCGACACCTTC. It is translated as CASRPGQAFGDTF.

The sample holds many counts of this clonotype. The rearrangement uses TRBV29-1 and TRBJ2-3, with 8 bases aligning to TRBD1. Germline V gene lookup returns CDR1 SQVTM and CDR2 ANQGSEA. The CDR3 contains 14 residues. With 3 bases clipped from V and 6 bases from J, the junction kept 8 bases outside the gene matches. CDR3 sequence: CSVEEDRDGDTQYF. CDR3 sequence (DNA): TGCAGCGTTGAGGAGGACAGGGATGGCGATACGCAGTATTTT.

This clonotype was seen many times. The chain is built from TRBV5-1 and TRBJ1-2, with TRBD1 identical over 7 bases. The germline V gene has CDR1 SGHRS and CDR2 YFSETQ. The CDR3 has 15 amino acids. Trimming at V came to 4 bases and at J to 1 base, leaving 7 bases not matched to a gene. This chain's CDR3 is CASSLDRDSNYGYTF. The CDR3 nucleotides are TGCGCCAGCAGCCTGGACCGGGACAGTAACTATGGCTACACCTTC.

This clonotype came up many times. This chain uses TRBV2 with TRBJ2-1; no reliable D call. V was shortened by 3 bases and J by 6 bases, with 12 bases between the two germline ends. Germline-derived CDR1 and CDR2 are SNHLY and FYNNEI. This CDR3 has 14 residues. The CDR3 DNA sequence: TGTGCCAGCAGTGATTCCCCCATGATCAATGAGCAGTTCTTC. Protein sequence: CASSDSPMINEQFF. The complete variable domain, with remaining parts taken from reference TRBV2 and TRBJ2-1, reads EPEVTQTPSHQVTQMGQEVILRCVPISNHLYFYWYRQILGQKVEFLVSFYNNEISEKSEIFDDQFSVERPDGSNFTLKIRSTKLEDSAMYFCASSDSPMINEQFFGPGTRLTVL.

There are many counts of this clonotype. This chain links TRBV11-2 with TRBJ1-6, with D unclear. Germline V gene lookup returns CDR1 SGHAT and CDR2 FQNNGV. Trimming stripped 1 base from V and 7 bases from J, with 14 bases between. The CDR3 is made up of 16 amino acids. The CDR3 spells CASSLVRPGTNSPLHF. The DNA for the CDR3 is TGTGCCAGCAGCTTAGTGCGACCGGGAACAAATTCACCCCTCCACTTT. The full variable domain, rest sourced from reference TRBV11-2 and TRBJ1-6, is EAGVAQSPRYKIIEKRQSVAFWCNPISGHATLYWYQQILGQGPKLLIQFQNNGVVDDSQLPKDRFSAERLKGVDSTLKIQPAKLEDSAVYLCASSLVRPGTNSPLHFGNGTRLTVT.

This clonotype was observed at least ten times. The chain joins TRBV20-1 to TRBJ1-6; the match to TRBD1 covers 11 bases. Germline V gene sequence: CDR1 DFQATT, CDR2 SNEGSKA (reference sequence). The trim removed 1 base at V and 8 bases at J, leaving 7 bases unmatched. The CDR3 sequence is 16 residues long. CDR3 residues: CSARAPGQGGYSPLHF. The DNA of the CDR3 is TGCAGTGCTAGAGCGCCGGGACAGGGGGGCTATTCACCCCTCCACTTT.

This clonotype was recorded many times. J is TRBJ1-2 and V is TRBV7-8; D is ambiguous. Trimming removed 5 bases from V and 7 bases from J, with 17 bases in between. The CDR3 is made up of 14 amino acids. Germline lookup yields CDR1 SGHVS and CDR2 FQNEAQ. The CDR3 region is CASSPSIFFAGYTF. In DNA form, the CDR3 reads TGTGCCAGCAGCCCAAGTATTTTTTTTGCTGGCTACACCTTC.

This clonotype was picked up many times. This chain links TRBV7-9 with TRBJ2-4; the D gene is possibly TRBD2 (5 bases). Trimming cost V 5 bases and J 0 bases, with 8 bases left between them. The CDR3 covers 14 residues. Germline lookup yields CDR1 SEHNR and CDR2 FQNEAQ (reference sequence). For the CDR3, the DNA is TGTGCCAGCAGCAACGGGGTAGCCAAAAACATTCAGTACTTC. Protein: CASSNGVAKNIQYF.

V gene TRBV29-1 combines with J gene TRBJ2-3; either TRBD1 or TRBD2 may fit D (6 bases each). Germline V gene lookup returns CDR1 SQVTM and CDR2 ANQGSEA. The CDR3 is made up of 14 amino acids. V dropped 4 bases and J dropped 1 base, with 12 bases sitting between them. As DNA, the CDR3 is TGCAGCGTTGGATCAGGGGAGGGCACAGATACGCAGTATTTT. It codes for CSVGSGEGTDTQYF.

This clonotype was recorded at least ten times. At one boundary the junction diverges from the germline segment, which might be a read error. The V gene is TRBV6-2 or TRBV6-3, the J gene TRBJ1-5; D ambiguous. This CDR3 spans 13 amino acids. Germline CDR1 MNHEY, CDR2 SVGEGT. The CDR3 loop reads CASRALSSQPQHF. As DNA, the CDR3 is TGTGCCAGCAGGGCCCTAAGCAGTCAGCCCCAGCATTTT.

This clonotype has just a few counts. The chain recombines TRBV7-8 with TRBJ2-7; 7 positions match TRBD2. This CDR3 contains 15 residues. The J segment lost 4 bases and the V segment lost 5 bases, leaving 11 bases of the junction unmatched. The V gene's germline CDR1 is SGHVS and CDR2 FQNEAQ. The CDR3 region has the DNA TGTGCCAGCAGCGCCCCGGGGAGGGTAAGATACGAGCAGTACTTC. It encodes CASSAPGRVRYEQYF. The complete variable domain, with remaining parts taken from reference TRBV7-8 and TRBJ2-7, reads GAGVSQSPRYKVAKRGQDVALRCDPISGHVSLFWYQQALGQGPEFLTYFQNEAQLDKSGLPSDRFFAERPEGSVSTLKIQRTQQEDSAVYLCASSAPGRVRYEQYFGPGTRLTVT.

This clonotype came up a few times. J is TRBJ1-2 and V is TRBV21-1; the D call in the table, TRBD1, was not verified against the DNA. TRBV21-1 is a listed pseudogene. The CDR3 contains 14 residues. CDR3 sequence reads: CASSKPGETYGDTF. CDR3 nucleotide sequence: TGTGCCAGCAGCAAACCAGGGGAGACCTATGGCGACACCTTC.

This clonotype was seen repeatedly, ten times or more. The chain joins TRBV5-6 to TRBJ2-7; D remains ambiguous. Trimming took off 2 bases at V and 8 bases at J, with 11 bases between the two ends. The CDR3 has 12 amino acids. Germline-derived CDR1 and CDR2 are SGHDT and YYEEEE. DNA of the CDR3: TGTGCCAGCAGCTTAGGACCGGTGAAGCAGTACTTC. It specifies CASSLGPVKQYF.

The sample holds many counts of this clonotype. The CDR3 DNA follows: TGTGCCAGCAGTTTACGCTCTGACAGCGAAGCTTTCTTT. Translating gives CASSLRSDSEAFF. This chain connects TRBV12-3 or TRBV12-4 to TRBJ1-1, with D perhaps matching TRBD1 (5 bases). V was trimmed by 2 bases and J by 8 bases, leaving 12 bases between them. The CDR3 totals 13 residues.

In its sample, this clonotype was seen many times. The chain uses TRBV6-5 and TRBJ2-5; 8 bases are a match to TRBD1. This CDR3 is built from 14 residues. The V and J ends lost 6 bases and 4 bases, in that order; junction bases with no gene match: 7. CDR1 is MNHEY and CDR2 is SVGAGI in the germline V gene. As DNA, the CDR3 is TGTGCCAGCAGCAGCCCGGGACAGGCAGAGACCCAGTACTTC. Translating gives CASSSPGQAETQYF.

The gene calls are TRBV5-4 and TRBJ2-3, with D possibly being TRBD2 (6 bases). CDR3 size: 17 residues. The germline V gene has CDR1 SGHNT and CDR2 YYREEE (reference sequence). Trimming shortened V by 6 bases and J by 3 bases, and 23 bases separated the two germline ends. CDR3 in DNA: TGTGCCAGCACCGTTGGCGCGAGGCGGGGTACGACAGATACGCAGTATTTT. It translates to CASTVGARRGTTDTQYF.

This clonotype was found many times. V gene TRBV29-1 combines with J gene TRBJ1-1, with D hard to call. The V gene's germline CDR1 is SQVTM and CDR2 ANQGSEA. Between the trimmed V and J ends, which lost 6 bases and 4 bases, there was a span of 9 bases. The CDR3 is made up of 11 amino acids. The CDR3 DNA is TGCAGCGTCGTACAGCTCACTGAAGCTTTCTTT. Protein product: CSVVQLTEAFF.